These T cell receptor beta chains were read from a single sample in a study of CD8 T cells in Susac syndrome. TCRdb independently ran MiXCR on the immunoSEQ multiplex PCR reads; one entry per CDR3 protein. The sample shows around 180,000 distinct CDR3 sequences, 90% to 96% of them seen only once. Specimen: CD4+ T cells from PBMCs. The receptors were sampled from a human donor with multiple sclerosis. Both conserved end residues are part of each CDR3. D genes are given only for firm matches. Clone size is shown for a subset of rows, as once, few, many or a class of expanded clone.

v_call: TRBV5-1
j_call: TRBJ2-3
clone_size: once
d_call: TRBD2
cdr3_nt: TGCGCCAGCAGCACTAGCGGGGGGGCAGATACGCAGTATTTT
cdr3_aa: CASSTSGGADTQYF

v_call: TRBV11-2
j_call: TRBJ2-1
clone_size: .
d_call: .
cdr3_nt: TGTGCCAGCAGCTTTTTCCCACAGAACAATGAGCAGTTCTTC
cdr3_aa: CASSFFPQNNEQFF

v_call: TRBV19
j_call: TRBJ1-1
clone_size: .
d_call: TRBD1
cdr3_nt: TGTGCCAGTAGTCCTTGGACAGGGGCTACCACTGAAGCTTTCTTT
cdr3_aa: CASSPWTGATTEAFF

v_call: TRBV9
j_call: TRBJ1-1
clone_size: .
d_call: .
cdr3_nt: TGTGCCAGCAGAGGGGCGAACACTGAAGCTTTCTTT
cdr3_aa: CASRGANTEAFF

v_call: TRBV3-1
j_call: TRBJ1-1
clone_size: .
d_call: .
cdr3_nt: TGTGCCAGCAGTGTGAATATGAACACTGAAGCTTTCTTT
cdr3_aa: CASSVNMNTEAFF

v_call: TRBV9
j_call: TRBJ2-1
clone_size: .
d_call: .
cdr3_nt: TGTGCCAGCAGCGTAGAGGGACGGCAGTACAATGAGCAGTTCTTC
cdr3_aa: CASSVEGRQYNEQFF

v_call: TRBV29-1
j_call: TRBJ2-2
clone_size: .
d_call: .
cdr3_nt: TGCAGCGTAGATATAGGACCCGGAAACACCGGGGAGCTGTTTTTT
cdr3_aa: CSVDIGPGNTGELFF

v_call: TRBV30
j_call: TRBJ2-7
clone_size: .
d_call: .
cdr3_nt: TGTGCCTGGAGTGTATCGGCAGCCGATTACGAGCAGTACTTC
cdr3_aa: CAWSVSAADYEQYF

v_call: TRBV9
j_call: TRBJ1-1
clone_size: .
d_call: .
cdr3_nt: TGTGCCAGCAGCGTCAATTTGAACACTGAAGCTTTCTTT
cdr3_aa: CASSVNLNTEAFF

v_call: TRBV20-1
j_call: TRBJ2-1
clone_size: once
d_call: TRBD2
cdr3_nt: TGCAGTGCTAGGGGCCTAGCGGGGGGGCCCCACAATGAGCAGTTCTTC
cdr3_aa: CSARGLAGGPHNEQFF

v_call: TRBV20-1
j_call: TRBJ1-1
clone_size: .
d_call: .
cdr3_nt: TGCAGTGCTAGAGATCCGGCAGGGCCCCCTGAAGCTTTCTTT
cdr3_aa: CSARDPAGPPEAFF

v_call: TRBV3-1
j_call: TRBJ1-1
clone_size: .
d_call: .
cdr3_nt: TGTGCCAGCAGCCGATCTAGGACTGAAGCTTTCTTT
cdr3_aa: CASSRSRTEAFF

v_call: TRBV18
j_call: TRBJ1-5
clone_size: .
d_call: .
cdr3_nt: TGTGCCAGCTCACGGTCAGGCGATCAGCCCCAGCATTTT
cdr3_aa: CASSRSGDQPQHF

v_call: TRBV6-1
j_call: TRBJ2-3
clone_size: .
d_call: TRBD2
cdr3_nt: TGTGCCAGCAAGGGACTAGCGGGGGGCCAAGTAGATACGCAGTATTTT
cdr3_aa: CASKGLAGGQVDTQYF

v_call: TRBV12-3/TRBV12-4
j_call: TRBJ2-6
clone_size: once
d_call: .
cdr3_nt: TGTGCCAGCACCCCCTTGATAGGGGCCAACGTCCTGACTTTC
cdr3_aa: CASTPLIGANVLTF

v_call: TRBV5-4
j_call: TRBJ1-1
clone_size: .
d_call: .
cdr3_nt: TGTGCCAGCAGCTTGATGAACACTGAAGCTTTCTTT
cdr3_aa: CASSLMNTEAFF

v_call: TRBV29-1
j_call: TRBJ2-2
clone_size: .
d_call: TRBD1
cdr3_nt: TGCAGCGTTGGGACAGGGGCCGCCGGGGAGCTGTTTTTT
cdr3_aa: CSVGTGAAGELFF

v_call: TRBV30
j_call: TRBJ1-5
clone_size: .
d_call: .
cdr3_nt: TGTGCCTGGAAAGGGCAGCTCAATCAGCCCCAGCATTTT
cdr3_aa: CAWKGQLNQPQHF

v_call: TRBV13
j_call: TRBJ1-1
clone_size: .
d_call: .
cdr3_nt: TGTGCCAGCAGCTTAGGAGGAGGGACCGCTGAAGCTTTCTTT
cdr3_aa: CASSLGGGTAEAFF

v_call: TRBV5-1
j_call: TRBJ2-7
clone_size: .
d_call: TRBD1
cdr3_nt: TGCGCCAGCAGCAAGGACGGGACAGCTTACGAGCAGTACTTC
cdr3_aa: CASSKDGTAYEQYF

v_call: TRBV28
j_call: TRBJ2-7
clone_size: .
d_call: .
cdr3_nt: TGTGCCAGCAGTCGACCCTCCTACGAGCAGTACTTC
cdr3_aa: CASSRPSYEQYF

v_call: TRBV7-2
j_call: TRBJ2-7
clone_size: .
d_call: .
cdr3_nt: TGTGCCAGCAGCTGGGGGACTCTCGCGTACGAGCAGTACTTC
cdr3_aa: CASSWGTLAYEQYF

v_call: TRBV28
j_call: TRBJ2-3
clone_size: .
d_call: .
cdr3_nt: TGTGCCAGCAGTTCCGTGTTAGATACGCAGTATTTT
cdr3_aa: CASSSVLDTQYF

v_call: TRBV30
j_call: TRBJ1-2
clone_size: .
d_call: .
cdr3_nt: TGTGCCTGGAGTGGCGAGGGGCAGAGCTATGGCTACACCTTC
cdr3_aa: CAWSGEGQSYGYTF

v_call: TRBV10-3
j_call: TRBJ2-2
clone_size: .
d_call: TRBD2
cdr3_nt: TGTGCCACAGGGACTAGCGGGGGAGCGAACACCGGGGAGCTGTTTTTT
cdr3_aa: CATGTSGGANTGELFF

v_call: TRBV3-1
j_call: TRBJ2-1
clone_size: .
d_call: .
cdr3_nt: TGTGCCAGCAACAAACGTGGCAATGAGCAGTTCTTC
cdr3_aa: CASNKRGNEQFF

v_call: TRBV30
j_call: TRBJ2-3
clone_size: .
d_call: .
cdr3_nt: TGTGCCTGGTCAAGATCTACTAGCACAGATACGCAGTATTTT
cdr3_aa: CAWSRSTSTDTQYF

v_call: TRBV7-6
j_call: TRBJ2-3
clone_size: .
d_call: .
cdr3_nt: TGTGCCAGCAGCTCCGTGATGGTCACAGATACGCAGTATTTT
cdr3_aa: CASSSVMVTDTQYF

v_call: TRBV29-1
j_call: TRBJ1-3
clone_size: .
d_call: .
cdr3_nt: TGCAGCGTTGCGGATGGCGGAAACACCATATATTTT
cdr3_aa: CSVADGGNTIYF

v_call: TRBV4-3
j_call: TRBJ2-7
clone_size: .
d_call: .
cdr3_nt: TGCGCCAGCAGCCAAGGGCCTTCCTCCTACGAGCAGTACTTC
cdr3_aa: CASSQGPSSYEQYF

v_call: TRBV2
j_call: TRBJ2-7
clone_size: .
d_call: .
cdr3_nt: TGTGCCAGCAGTGATCCCGGGACCGACCTTTACGAGCAGTACTTC
cdr3_aa: CASSDPGTDLYEQYF

v_call: TRBV12-3/TRBV12-4
j_call: TRBJ2-1
clone_size: .
d_call: .
cdr3_nt: TGTGCCAGCAGTTTACAGGCTGGGGGTTTAGATGAGCAGTTCTTC
cdr3_aa: CASSLQAGGLDEQFF

v_call: TRBV25-1
j_call: TRBJ2-5
clone_size: .
d_call: TRBD2
cdr3_nt: TGTGCCAGCAGTGAGGGACTAGCGGGATACCAAGAGACCCAGTACTTC
cdr3_aa: CASSEGLAGYQETQYF

v_call: TRBV15
j_call: TRBJ2-3
clone_size: .
d_call: TRBD2
cdr3_nt: TGTGCCACCAGCCGGGGGACTAGCGGGGGAACAGATACGCAGTATTTT
cdr3_aa: CATSRGTSGGTDTQYF

v_call: TRBV12-3/TRBV12-4
j_call: TRBJ2-3
clone_size: .
d_call: .
cdr3_nt: TGTGCCAGCAGTGGGGCTAGAATTTCACAAGATACGCAGTATTTT
cdr3_aa: CASSGARISQDTQYF

v_call: TRBV20-1
j_call: TRBJ1-5
clone_size: once
d_call: .
cdr3_nt: TGCAGTGCTAGCCGACCCTTCCTGACCGCCGGACTTAGCAATCAGCCCCAGCATTTT
cdr3_aa: CSASRPFLTAGLSNQPQHF

v_call: TRBV11-3
j_call: TRBJ2-7
clone_size: .
d_call: .
cdr3_nt: TGTGCCAGCAGCCGAGGGCCTGAATTCTACGAGCAGTACTTC
cdr3_aa: CASSRGPEFYEQYF

v_call: TRBV6-5
j_call: TRBJ1-2
clone_size: .
d_call: .
cdr3_nt: TGTGCCAGCAGGATCGACGGGACCTATGGCTACACCTTC
cdr3_aa: CASRIDGTYGYTF

v_call: TRBV2
j_call: TRBJ2-1
clone_size: .
d_call: TRBD1
cdr3_nt: TGTGCCAGCAGTGAGATTACTCCGGGACAGGGAGGAGCGTTGCTTCAGTTCTTC
cdr3_aa: CASSEITPGQGGALLQFF

v_call: TRBV12-3/TRBV12-4
j_call: TRBJ2-3
clone_size: .
d_call: .
cdr3_nt: TGTGCCAGCAGCAAAAGGGGCTCCATACGGGCAGATACGCAGTATTTT
cdr3_aa: CASSKRGSIRADTQYF

v_call: TRBV27
j_call: TRBJ1-5
clone_size: .
d_call: TRBD1
cdr3_nt: TGTGCCAGCAGTTTGGACAGGGGAAGCAATCAGCCCCAGCATTTT
cdr3_aa: CASSLDRGSNQPQHF

v_call: TRBV20-1
j_call: TRBJ2-3
clone_size: .
d_call: .
cdr3_nt: TGCAGTGCTAGCCCCGGGGATACGCAGTATTTT
cdr3_aa: CSASPGDTQYF

v_call: TRBV29-1
j_call: TRBJ1-1
clone_size: .
d_call: TRBD1
cdr3_nt: TGCAGCGTTGGACAGGGCTCAGGTGAAGCTTTCTTT
cdr3_aa: CSVGQGSGEAFF

v_call: TRBV6-1
j_call: TRBJ2-3
clone_size: .
d_call: TRBD2
cdr3_nt: TGTGCCAGCAGGTCCCTTCATAGCGGGGAAAAATATACGCAGTATTTT
cdr3_aa: CASRSLHSGEKYTQYF

v_call: TRBV3-1
j_call: TRBJ2-7
clone_size: .
d_call: TRBD1
cdr3_nt: TGTGCCAGCAGCCGGGGGACAGGGTCTTACGAGCAGTACTTC
cdr3_aa: CASSRGTGSYEQYF

v_call: TRBV29-1
j_call: TRBJ1-2
clone_size: .
d_call: TRBD1
cdr3_nt: TGCAGCGTTCGGGACAGACTCAACTATGGCTACACCTTC
cdr3_aa: CSVRDRLNYGYTF

v_call: TRBV20-1
j_call: TRBJ2-1
clone_size: .
d_call: .
cdr3_nt: TGCAGTGCTAGACGACAGGTATACAATGAGCAGTTCTTC
cdr3_aa: CSARRQVYNEQFF

v_call: TRBV5-6
j_call: TRBJ2-7
clone_size: .
d_call: .
cdr3_nt: TGTGCCAGCAGCTTGTATCACGAGCAGTACTTC
cdr3_aa: CASSLYHEQYF

v_call: TRBV3-1
j_call: TRBJ1-1
clone_size: .
d_call: .
cdr3_nt: TGTGCCAGCACCCTCAAGGTCGGGGGTAACACTGAAGCTTTCTTT
cdr3_aa: CASTLKVGGNTEAFF

v_call: TRBV19
j_call: TRBJ2-2
clone_size: .
d_call: .
cdr3_nt: TGTGCCAGTAACACCATCGCGAACACCGGGGAGCTGTTTTTT
cdr3_aa: CASNTIANTGELFF

v_call: TRBV11-2
j_call: TRBJ2-2
clone_size: .
d_call: TRBD1
cdr3_nt: TGTGCCAGCAGCTCCAGACAGTACTACCGGGACAGGGGTCCTAAGAACACCGGGGAGCTGTTTTTT
cdr3_aa: CASSSRQYYRDRGPKNTGELFF

v_call: TRBV29-1
j_call: TRBJ2-1
clone_size: .
d_call: TRBD1
cdr3_nt: TGCAGCGTTAAGACAGGGGTCGGTGGTGAGCAGTTCTTC
cdr3_aa: CSVKTGVGGEQFF

v_call: TRBV27
j_call: TRBJ1-5
clone_size: .
d_call: .
cdr3_nt: TGTGCCACCAGGGGACCCGGGGTGAGCAATCAGCCCCAGCATTTT
cdr3_aa: CATRGPGVSNQPQHF